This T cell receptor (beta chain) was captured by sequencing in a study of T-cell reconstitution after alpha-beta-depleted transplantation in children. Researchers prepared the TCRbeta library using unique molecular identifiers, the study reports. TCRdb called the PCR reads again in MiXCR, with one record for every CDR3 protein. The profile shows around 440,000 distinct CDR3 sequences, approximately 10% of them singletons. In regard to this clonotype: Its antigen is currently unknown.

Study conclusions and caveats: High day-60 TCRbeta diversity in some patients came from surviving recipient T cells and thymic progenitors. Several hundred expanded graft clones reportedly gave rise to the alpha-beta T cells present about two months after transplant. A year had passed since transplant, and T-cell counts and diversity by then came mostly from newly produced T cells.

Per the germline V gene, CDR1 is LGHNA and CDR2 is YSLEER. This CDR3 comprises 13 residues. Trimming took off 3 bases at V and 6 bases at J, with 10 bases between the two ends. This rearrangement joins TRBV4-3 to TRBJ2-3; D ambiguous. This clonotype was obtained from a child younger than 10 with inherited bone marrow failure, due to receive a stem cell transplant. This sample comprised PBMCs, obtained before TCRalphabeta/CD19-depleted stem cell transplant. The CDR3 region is CASSHTRADTQYF. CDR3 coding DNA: TGCGCCAGCAGCCACACTCGGGCTGATACGCAGTATTTT.